This T cell receptor (beta chain) emerged from a study of T cells after posttransplantation cyclophosphamide. V was cut by 4 bases and J by 4 bases, with 14 bases left in between. Germline CDR1 is MNHEY and CDR2 is SVGAGI. The CDR3 is 15 amino acids. Study-level points and caveats: After PTCy, TRB diversity resembled that of CNI/methotrexate controls. Later blood repertoires were often dominated by clones from the donor CD8+ memory compartment.

Some clones are missing from TCRdb's copy, which holds only in-frame ones; the method was immunoSEQ multiplex PCR. The sample contains tens of thousands of clones, none occurring once; 1.5% lies in the top ten. Peripheral blood was collected from the related graft donor on the marrow donation day. This clone was detected ten times or more. Its antigen is currently unknown. Sequencing used PBMCs. This receptor was obtained from a man aged 50 or older in good health, CMV-negative, and a related stem cell transplant donor. J is TRBJ1-5 and V is TRBV6-5, with a tentative D call TRBD1 (5 bases). CDR3 DNA sequence: TGTGCCAGCAGTTTCTTTGGGGGAGGGAATCAGCCCCAGCATTTT. Translated, it gives CASSFFGGGNQPQHF.